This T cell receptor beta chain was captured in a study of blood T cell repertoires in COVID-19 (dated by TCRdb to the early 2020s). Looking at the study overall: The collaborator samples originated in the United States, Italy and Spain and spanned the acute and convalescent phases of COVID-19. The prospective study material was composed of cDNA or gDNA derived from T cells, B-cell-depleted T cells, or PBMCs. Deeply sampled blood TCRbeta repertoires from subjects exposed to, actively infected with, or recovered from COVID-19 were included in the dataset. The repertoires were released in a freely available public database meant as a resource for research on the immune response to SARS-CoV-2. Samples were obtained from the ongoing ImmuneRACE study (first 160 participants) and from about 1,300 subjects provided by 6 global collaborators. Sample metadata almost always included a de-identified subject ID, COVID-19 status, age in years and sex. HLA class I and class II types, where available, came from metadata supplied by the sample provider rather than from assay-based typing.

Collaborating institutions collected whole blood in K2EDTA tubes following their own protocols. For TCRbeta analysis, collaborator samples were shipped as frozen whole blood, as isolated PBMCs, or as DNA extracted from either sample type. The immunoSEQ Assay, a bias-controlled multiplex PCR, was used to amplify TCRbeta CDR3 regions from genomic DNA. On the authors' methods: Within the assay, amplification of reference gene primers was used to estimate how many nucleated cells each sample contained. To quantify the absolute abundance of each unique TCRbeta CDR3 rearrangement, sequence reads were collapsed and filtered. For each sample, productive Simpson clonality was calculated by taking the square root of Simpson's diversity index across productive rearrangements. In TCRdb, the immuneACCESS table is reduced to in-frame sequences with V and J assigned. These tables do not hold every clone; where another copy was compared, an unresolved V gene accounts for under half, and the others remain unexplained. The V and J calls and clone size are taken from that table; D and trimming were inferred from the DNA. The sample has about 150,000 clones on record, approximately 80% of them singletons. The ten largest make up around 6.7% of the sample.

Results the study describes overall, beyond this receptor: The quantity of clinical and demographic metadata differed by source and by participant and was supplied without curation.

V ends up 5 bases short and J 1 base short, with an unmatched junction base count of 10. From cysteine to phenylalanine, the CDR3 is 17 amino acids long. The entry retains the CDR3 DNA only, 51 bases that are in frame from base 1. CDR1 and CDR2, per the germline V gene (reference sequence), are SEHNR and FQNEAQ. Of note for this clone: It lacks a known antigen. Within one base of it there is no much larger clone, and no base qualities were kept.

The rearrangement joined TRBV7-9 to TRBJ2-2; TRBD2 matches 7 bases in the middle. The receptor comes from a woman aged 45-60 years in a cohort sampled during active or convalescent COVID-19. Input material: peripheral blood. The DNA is TGTGCCAGCAGCAAAGGGAGGGTAGCGGTGAACACCGGGGAGCTGTTTTTT. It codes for CASSKGRVAVNTGELFF.